This T cell receptor beta chain came from a study of T cell changes during pregnancy in multiple sclerosis. Assay: immunoSEQ multiplex PCR; the TCRdb copy retains only in-frame clones and omits some. Altogether about 49,000 clones are present, 90% being singletons, with the ten largest covering around 5%. The V segment lost 10 bases and the J segment 7 bases; nucleotides outside the gene matches: 12. Germline V CDR1 and CDR2: MNHNS, SASEGT. This CDR3 is 14 amino acids long. The receptor was derived from a female donor in good health, enrolled as a control in a pregnancy study. Here the sequenced sample was peripheral blood, taken after pregnancy. This chain connects TRBV6-1 to TRBJ1-4; TRBD1 matches 7 bases. The CDR3 reads CATYRRGQVEKLFF. CDR3 nucleotide sequence: TGTGCCACCTACCGGAGAGGACAGGTTGAAAAACTGTTTTTT.